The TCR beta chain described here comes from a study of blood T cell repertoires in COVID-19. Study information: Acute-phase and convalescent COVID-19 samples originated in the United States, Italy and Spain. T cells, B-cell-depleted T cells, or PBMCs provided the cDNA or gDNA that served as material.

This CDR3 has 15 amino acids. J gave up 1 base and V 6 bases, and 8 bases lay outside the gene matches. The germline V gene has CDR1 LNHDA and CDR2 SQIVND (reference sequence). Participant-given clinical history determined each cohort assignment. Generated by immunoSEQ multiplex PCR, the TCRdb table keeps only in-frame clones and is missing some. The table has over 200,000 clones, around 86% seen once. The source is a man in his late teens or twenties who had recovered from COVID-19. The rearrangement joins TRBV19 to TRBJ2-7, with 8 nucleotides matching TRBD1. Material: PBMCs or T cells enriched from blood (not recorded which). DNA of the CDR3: TGTGCCAGTAGGGAAACCGGGACAGGATCCTACGAGCAGTACTTC. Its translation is CASRETGTGSYEQYF.